This passage covers 13 T cell receptor beta chains from one sample sequenced in a study of CD8 T cells in Susac syndrome. Random hexamers primed reverse transcription of about 0.5 to 1 ug RNA. MiXCR, applied by TCRdb to the immunoSEQ multiplex PCR reads, yields one record per CDR3 protein. The data contain more than 70,000 distinct CDR3 sequences, around 93% of them seen just once; the ten biggest clones take up roughly 0.32%. Specimen: CD8+ T cells from PBMCs. These receptors were collected from a human donor in good health.

The chain joins TRBV6-5 to TRBJ1-2, with D tentatively TRBD1 (5 bases). This CDR3 spans 15 amino acids. In germline, CDR1 is MNHEY, CDR2 SVGAGI. V shed 6 bases and J shed 4 bases, with 18 bases lying between them. CDR3 amino acids: CASRWSLPRGYGYTF. The CDR3 DNA is TGTGCCAGCAGATGGTCCCTTCCGAGGGGCTATGGCTACACCTTC.

V gene TRBV13 combines with J gene TRBJ2-7, with TRBD1 matching 10 bases. V lost 8 bases to trimming and J lost 7 bases; unmatched junction nucleotides: 11. CDR3 length: 14 residues. The germline CDR1 and CDR2 sequences are PRHDT and FYEKMQ (reference sequence). CDR3 DNA: TGTGCCAGCGGATCCGGGACAGGGGTCGAGGAGCAGTACTTC. Protein sequence: CASGSGTGVEEQYF.

The chain joins TRBV3-1 to TRBJ2-7, with 7 positions matching TRBD1. Per the germline V gene, CDR1 is LGHDT and CDR2 is YNNKEL (reference sequence). Germline trimming cut 1 base from V and 4 bases from J; bases unmatched to any gene: 4. The CDR3 totals 14 residues. In DNA, the CDR3 is TGTGCCAGCAGCCAAGTAACAGGGGAGTACGAGCAGTACTTC. Residues: CASSQVTGEYEQYF.

The chain has TRBV6-5 and TRBJ1-6; TRBD1 might be the D (5 bases). The length of the CDR3 is 13 residues. Germline CDR1 reads MNHEY; CDR2 reads SVGAGI. V shed 4 bases and J shed 7 bases, with 8 bases lying between them. The CDR3 region has the DNA TGTGCCAGCAGTTTCTGGGACAATTCACCCCTCCACTTT. It is translated as CASSFWDNSPLHF.

The J gene is TRBJ1-2, the V gene TRBV7-9; D possibly corresponds to TRBD1 (5 bases). This CDR3 comprises 14 residues. Germline CDR1 reads SEHNR; CDR2 reads FQNEAQ (reference sequence). Trimming shortened V by 4 bases and J by 4 bases, and 13 bases separated the two germline ends. This CDR3 is CASSSGTGPYGYTF. CDR3 sequence (DNA): TGTGCCAGCAGCTCGGGGACCGGGCCCTATGGCTACACCTTC.

The genes are TRBV20-1 and TRBJ2-3; 9 bases map to TRBD1. V was clipped by 6 bases and J by 5 bases; unmatched bases: 6. CDR1 is DFQATT and CDR2 is SNEGSKA in the germline V gene (reference sequence). This CDR3 contains 13 residues. CDR3 sequence: CSATGTGKDTQYF. CDR3 sequence (DNA): TGCAGTGCCACCGGGACAGGGAAAGATACGCAGTATTTT.

The chain carries TRBV15 and TRBJ1-1; weak D call: TRBD1 (5 bases). Trimming took 0 bases from V and 6 from J, leaving 11 bases between them. CDR1 LNHNV and CDR2 YYDKDF come from the germline V gene (reference sequence). CDR3 length equals 14 residues. DNA of the CDR3: TGTGCCACCAGCAGAGATCATTCAGGGCCTGAAGCTTTCTTT. Protein: CATSRDHSGPEAFF.

This rearrangement joins TRBV5-1 to TRBJ2-1; weak D call: TRBD2 (6 bases). V gave up 5 bases and J gave up 7 bases, with 16 bases separating them. The V gene's germline CDR1 is SGHRS and CDR2 YFSETQ. The CDR3 extends over 14 amino acids. The CDR3 DNA is TGCGCCAGCAGTACAAAGGGACTGAAGAATGAGCAGTTCTTC. It encodes CASSTKGLKNEQFF.

This chain uses TRBV29-1 with TRBJ2-1; D uncertain. V lost 4 bases and J 3 bases, leaving 7 bases between the germline ends. CDR3 length: 12 amino acids. Per the germline V gene, CDR1 is SQVTM and CDR2 is ANQGSEA. CDR3 sequence reads: CSVVLDYNEQFF. CDR3 DNA sequence: TGCAGCGTTGTCCTAGACTACAATGAGCAGTTCTTC.

V gene TRBV12-3 or TRBV12-4 combines with J gene TRBJ2-7; no clear D gene. CDR3 length: 12 amino acids. The germline V and J ends were trimmed by 3 bases and 3 bases, with 6 bases remaining between them. The CDR3 nucleotides are TGTGCCAGCAGTTTGGACGTCTACGAGCAGTACTTC. Amino acid sequence: CASSLDVYEQYF.

The rearrangement joins TRBV5-1 to TRBJ2-2, with a possible D match to TRBD2 (5 bases). Germline assignment: CDR1 SGHRS and CDR2 YFSETQ. This CDR3 has 16 residues. Between the trimmed V and J ends, which lost 0 bases and 6 bases, there was a span of 15 bases. CDR3 loop: CASSLEGERFAGELFF. The CDR3 region has the DNA TGCGCCAGCAGCTTGGAGGGAGAGAGATTCGCCGGGGAGCTGTTTTTT.

DNA of the CDR3: TGCAGTGCGCCGGGACTAGCTAAAGATACGCAGTATTTT. This translates into CSAPGLAKDTQYF. The chain recombines TRBV20-1 with TRBJ2-3, with 9 bases matching TRBD2. J lost 5 bases, V lost 6 bases, and 6 bases had no gene match. Germline lookup yields CDR1 DFQATT and CDR2 SNEGSKA (reference sequence). The CDR3 extends over 13 amino acids.

The V and J genes are TRBV7-9 and TRBJ1-2; a weak D match, TRBD1 (6 bases). Germline lookup yields CDR1 SEHNR and CDR2 FQNEAQ (reference sequence). Trimming took 7 bases from V and 5 from J, leaving 17 bases between them. This CDR3 comprises 14 residues. CDR3 residues: CASIKQGAWYGYTF. The CDR3 region has the DNA TGTGCCAGCATCAAACAGGGAGCTTGGTATGGCTACACCTTC. Full variable domain (outside the CDR3, taken from reference TRBV7-9 and TRBJ1-2): DTGVSQNPRHKITKRGQNVTFRCDPISEHNRLYWYRQTLGQGPEFLTYFQNEAQLEKSRLLSDRFSAERPKGSFSTLEIQRTEQGDSAMYLCASIKQGAWYGYTFGSGTRLTVV.